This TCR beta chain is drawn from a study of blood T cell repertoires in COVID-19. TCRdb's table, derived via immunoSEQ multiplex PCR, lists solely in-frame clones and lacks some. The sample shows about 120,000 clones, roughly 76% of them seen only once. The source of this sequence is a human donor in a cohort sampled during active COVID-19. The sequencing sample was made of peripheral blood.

CDR3: CATSDSGTGNTEAFF. The CDR3, as DNA: TGTGCCACCAGTGACTCCGGGACAGGGAACACTGAAGCTTTCTTT. This chain joins TRBV24-1 and TRBJ1-1; 8 nucleotides line up with TRBD1. The CDR3 consists of 15 residues. Trimming took 4 bases from V and 1 from J; bases not matched to a gene: 4. Germline V gene data show CDR1 as KGHDR and CDR2 as SFDVKD.